A single T cell receptor (beta chain) is shown here with its context. The target antigen is unknown. These data belong to a study of T cell repertoires in cytomegalovirus infection. Study results and caveats: Dominating the ex vivo response were HLA-C-restricted CMV-specific TCR beta clonotypes.

TCRdb re-analysed the reads in MiXCR, keeping a single row per CDR3 protein. The table lists under 450,000 distinct CDR3 sequences, about 32% of them singletons. Unmatched junction bases numbered 7, after V lost 4 bases and J lost 15 bases. The CDR3 consists of 12 residues. CDR1 is SGHRS, CDR2 YFSETQ, per germline. The starting material was cultured PBMCs, obtained from culture after CMV antigen stimulation. The sequence was obtained from a human donor in good health (CMV status not recorded). Some clones in this sample may be carry-over from other donors' samples. V gene TRBV5-1 combines with J gene TRBJ1-6, with 7 bases lining up with TRBD1. The CDR3 loop reads CASSGDRTGLHF. The CDR3, as DNA: TGCGCCAGCAGCGGGGACAGAACCGGCCTCCACTTT.